One sample yielded the 24 T cell receptor beta chains listed below, sequenced in a study of T cells in Graves' hyperthyroidism and ophthalmopathy. TCR beta CDR3 regions were amplified from RNA transcripts. First-round RT-PCR of the TCR CDR3 relied on the HTBI primer set. TCRdb redid the calling of the multiplex PCR reads with MiXCR, one entry per CDR3 protein. This sample has hundreds of thousands of distinct CDR3 sequences, with around 15% found just once. Sample: blood. These receptors came from a woman aged 45-60 years with Graves' ophthalmopathy.

There are many counts of this clonotype. The CDR3 reads CASSEGYQETQYF. The CDR3 nucleotides read TGTGCCAGCAGTGAAGGGTACCAAGAGACCCAGTACTTC. This chain links TRBV6-1 with TRBJ2-5; D not certain. Germline V lookup: CDR1 MNHNS, CDR2 SASEGT. The CDR3 loop spans 13 amino acids. Trimming shortened V by 1 base and J by 0 bases, and 3 bases separated the two germline ends.

The chain has TRBV29-1 and TRBJ2-7; a possible D gene is TRBD2 (6 bases). Per the germline V gene, CDR1 is SQVTM and CDR2 is ANQGSEA. The V end lost 6 bases, the J end lost 2 bases, and 17 bases lay between the germline ends. The CDR3 loop spans 14 amino acids. In DNA, the CDR3 is TGCAGCGTACTTCTAACGGGGGAAGCCTACGAGCAGTACTTC. Amino acid sequence: CSVLLTGEAYEQYF.

In its sample, this clonotype was seen a few times. V and J are TRBV20-1 and TRBJ2-5; no definite D call. In germline, CDR1 is DFQATT, CDR2 SNEGSKA (reference sequence). With 5 bases removed from V and 5 bases from J, the gap between germline ends came to 9 bases. The CDR3 sequence is 11 residues long. The CDR3 nucleotides are TGCAGTGCTCAGGACGGGGAGACCCAGTACTTC. Its protein is CSAQDGETQYF.

This clonotype came up many times. The chain links TRBV28 to TRBJ2-7; 10 nucleotides agree with TRBD1. Germline V gene lookup returns CDR1 MDHEN and CDR2 SYDVKM. J lost 5 bases, V lost 6 bases, and 10 bases had no gene match. The CDR3 spans 15 residues. The CDR3 sequence: CASRSTGTGVHEQYF. CDR3 in DNA: TGTGCCAGCAGGTCAACCGGGACAGGGGTTCACGAGCAGTACTTC.

The gene calls are TRBV18 and TRBJ2-3; possible D gene TRBD2, 5 bases. The CDR3 sequence is 13 residues long. Deletions cut 8 bases from V and 6 bases from J, with 15 bases between. CDR1 and CDR2 from the germline V gene are KGHSH and LQKENI. Written as DNA, the CDR3 is TGTGCCAGCAGCCAAGTACTAGGGGATACGCAGTATTTT. This encodes CASSQVLGDTQYF.

This clonotype has at least ten counts. The V and J genes are TRBV30 and TRBJ2-7; D might be TRBD1 (5 bases). Trimming shortened V by 4 bases and J by 6 bases, and 19 bases separated the two germline ends. Germline CDR1 reads GTSNPN; CDR2 reads SVGIG (reference sequence). The CDR3 has 14 residues. CDR3 nucleotide sequence: TGTGCCTGGAAGAGCCAGGGTTTAAACTCCGAGCAGTACTTC. It specifies CAWKSQGLNSEQYF.

This clonotype was observed a single time. The chain links TRBV28 to TRBJ2-4; D perhaps matches TRBD1 (5 bases). Trimming pared 7 bases from V and 0 bases from J, leaving 10 bases between. The CDR3 runs to 14 residues. Germline-derived CDR1 and CDR2 are MDHEN and SYDVKM. CDR3 protein: CASKGILAKNIQYF. The CDR3 nucleotides read TGTGCCAGCAAGGGGATACTAGCCAAAAACATTCAGTACTTC.

This clonotype was observed at least ten times. The chain has TRBV28 and TRBJ1-6; 9 bases match TRBD1. This CDR3 spans 15 amino acids. Germline values: CDR1 MDHEN, CDR2 SYDVKM. Trimming at V came to 6 bases and at J to 7 bases, leaving 7 bases not matched to a gene. In nucleotides, the CDR3 is TGTGCCAGCAGACAGACAGGGGGTCTGAATTCACCCCTCCACTTT. This gives the protein CASRQTGGLNSPLHF.

The chain combines TRBV15 with TRBJ2-3, with 7 bases identical to TRBD2. The CDR3 is 16 amino acids. The J segment lost 4 bases and the V segment lost 0 bases, leaving 7 bases of the junction unmatched. CDR1 LNHNV and CDR2 YYDKDF come from the germline V gene (reference sequence). CDR3: CATSRELAGVADTQYF. The CDR3 DNA sequence: TGTGCCACCAGCAGAGAGTTGGCGGGAGTAGCAGATACGCAGTATTTT.

This clonotype has a count of ten or more. The V call is TRBV2, the J call TRBJ2-6; D remains unclear. V was cut by 7 bases and J by 0 bases, with 10 bases left in between. The germline CDR1 and CDR2 sequences are SNHLY and FYNNEI. CDR3 length equals 15 residues. The CDR3 DNA sequence: TGTGCCAGCACCCCAGTGGTCTCTGGGGCCAACGTCCTGACTTTC. Protein product: CASTPVVSGANVLTF.

The J gene is TRBJ1-1, the V gene TRBV7-6; tentative D call: TRBD1 (5 bases). CDR3 length: 16 amino acids. The V gene's germline CDR1 is SGHVS and CDR2 FNYEAQ. The germline V and J ends were trimmed by 6 bases and 1 base, with 18 bases remaining between them. The CDR3 here is CASSRGVGSWNTEAFF. CDR3 in DNA: TGTGCCAGCAGTCGAGGGGTCGGCAGCTGGAACACTGAAGCTTTCTTT. Together with reference TRBV7-6 and TRBJ1-1, the CDR3 gives the full variable domain: GAGVSQSPRYKVTKRGQDVALRCDPISGHVSLYWYRQALGQGPEFLTYFNYEAQQDKSGLPNDRFSAERPEGSISTLTIQRTEQRDSAMYRCASSRGVGSWNTEAFFGQGTRLTVV.

This clonotype showed up just a few times. This rearrangement joins TRBV7-3 to TRBJ2-1; D may be TRBD2 (5 bases). This CDR3 region has 13 residues. Trimming pared 5 bases from V and 8 bases from J, leaving 13 bases between. Germline assignment: CDR1 SGHTA and CDR2 FQGTGA. Written as DNA, the CDR3 is TGTGCCAGCAGCCCCGATCGGGGAGATGAGCAGTTCTTC. Residues: CASSPDRGDEQFF.

This clonotype was detected many times. The chain employs TRBV28 and TRBJ2-3; D gene uncertain. CDR1 is MDHEN and CDR2 is SYDVKM in the germline V gene. The CDR3 runs to 13 residues. Trimming took off 8 bases at V and 6 bases at J, with 15 bases between the two ends. CDR3 nucleotides: TGTGCCAGCTGCCCAGGCTCCCTGGATACGCAGTATTTT. Its protein product is CASCPGSLDTQYF.

This clonotype was counted many times. This chain links TRBV6-2 or TRBV6-3 with TRBJ1-1; the D is unclear. The CDR3 totals 15 residues. Germline lookup yields CDR1 MNHEY and CDR2 SVGEGT. V gave up 2 bases and J gave up 1 base, with 11 bases separating them. CDR3 in amino acids: CASSYRQIQNTEAFF. The DNA for the CDR3 is TGTGCCAGCAGTTACCGTCAGATACAGAACACTGAAGCTTTCTTT.

Many counts were recorded for this clonotype. This chain uses TRBV29-1 with TRBJ2-1; D not resolved. Between the trimmed V and J ends, which lost 4 bases and 3 bases, there was a span of 13 bases. CDR1 SQVTM and CDR2 ANQGSEA come from the germline V gene. The CDR3 is made up of 14 amino acids. In nucleotides, the CDR3 is TGCAGCGTTGGGCGGTTAGCCCTCTACAATGAGCAGTTCTTC. Its translation is CSVGRLALYNEQFF.

The rearrangement joins TRBV27 to TRBJ2-3, with 7 nucleotides matching TRBD2. This CDR3 spans 17 amino acids. V lost 2 bases and J lost 2; bases outside the gene matches: 10. CDR1 and CDR2 from the germline V gene are MNHEY and SMNVEV (reference sequence). The CDR3 DNA is TGTGCCAGCAGTTTAGAGGCGTCTAGCGGTTACACAGATACGCAGTATTTT. Translating it yields CASSLEASSGYTDTQYF.

The gene calls are TRBV19 and TRBJ1-1; 8 positions match TRBD1. Germline trimming cut 3 bases from V and 4 bases from J; bases unmatched to any gene: 10. The CDR3 is 16 amino acids. CDR1 LNHDA and CDR2 SQIVND come from the germline V gene (reference sequence). Here the CDR3 DNA reads TGTGCCAGTAGTATGTGGCAGGGGGCGCGTATCACTGAAGCTTTCTTT. Encoded protein: CASSMWQGARITEAFF.

This clonotype has a count of ten or more. J is TRBJ2-5 and V is TRBV3-1; D might be TRBD1 or TRBD2, each matching 5 bases. This CDR3 spans 17 amino acids. In germline, CDR1 is LGHDT, CDR2 YNNKEL (reference sequence). V dropped 1 base and J dropped 2 bases, with 17 bases sitting between them. DNA of the CDR3: TGTGCCAGCAGCCAAGTCACGGGGCGCTGGGGACAAGAGACCCAGTACTTC. Its protein is CASSQVTGRWGQETQYF.

This clonotype was picked up many times. The rearrangement links TRBV20-1 to TRBJ1-1; D is unclear. CDR1 and CDR2 (germline): DFQATT, SNEGSKA (reference sequence). CDR3 length: 13 residues. Trimming removed 1 base at V and 3 bases at J, with 9 bases between. The CDR3 loop reads CSARVRAYTEAFF. The CDR3 DNA sequence: TGCAGTGCTAGAGTGAGGGCTTACACTGAAGCTTTCTTT.

The sample holds many counts of this clonotype. The chain joins TRBV28 to TRBJ2-3, with TRBD2 matching 11 bases. CDR1 and CDR2 (germline): MDHEN, SYDVKM. The CDR3 runs to 18 residues. Germline trimming cut 3 bases from V and 5 bases from J; bases unmatched to any gene: 13. CDR3 residues: CASSLTGFSGRAGDTQYF. DNA for the CDR3: TGTGCCAGCAGTTTGACGGGGTTTAGCGGGAGGGCCGGAGATACGCAGTATTTT. The full variable domain, with the rest looked up from reference TRBV28 and TRBJ2-3, is DVKVTQSSRYLVKRTGEKVFLECVQDMDHENMFWYRQDPGLGLRLIYFSYDVKMKEKGDIPEGYSVSREKKERFSLILESASTNQTSMYLCASSLTGFSGRAGDTQYFGPGTRLTVL.

This clonotype was found many times. The V gene is TRBV5-1, the J gene TRBJ2-1; D may match TRBD1 or TRBD2 (5 bases each). Trimming took off 4 bases at V and 4 bases at J, with 12 bases between the two ends. The CDR3 loop spans 14 amino acids. Germline-derived CDR1 and CDR2 are SGHRS and YFSETQ. CDR3 DNA sequence: TGCGCCAGCAGCGAGCAGGGACCTTACAATGAGCAGTTCTTC. Residues: CASSEQGPYNEQFF. The entire variable domain, with the rest obtained from reference TRBV5-1 and TRBJ2-1, is as follows: KAGVTQTPRYLIKTRGQQVTLSCSPISGHRSVSWYQQTPGQGLQFLFEYFSETQRNKGNFPGRFSGRQFSNSRSEMNVSTLELGDSALYLCASSEQGPYNEQFFGPGTRLTVL.

This sequence joins TRBV19 and TRBJ1-3; D unclear. Trimming pared 0 bases from V and 4 bases from J, leaving 7 bases between. The CDR3 runs 14 residues. Germline V gene lookup returns CDR1 LNHDA and CDR2 SQIVND (reference sequence). The CDR3 DNA reads as TGTGCCAGTAGTATAGATTTCTCCGGAAACACCATATATTTT. This translates into CASSIDFSGNTIYF.

This clonotype was seen many times. This chain uses TRBV11-3 with TRBJ1-3; D is unresolved. Germline values: CDR1 SGHNT, CDR2 YENEEA. Trimming removed 5 bases at V and 8 bases at J, with 10 bases between. This CDR3 comprises 12 residues. In DNA form, the CDR3 reads TGTGCCAGCAGCCCTCTCGGGTACACCATATATTTT. Translating it yields CASSPLGYTIYF.

Many counts were recorded for this clonotype. The V and J genes are TRBV30 and TRBJ2-1; the match to TRBD1 covers 9 bases. Germline CDR1 and CDR2: GTSNPN and SVGIG (reference sequence). V trimming: 2 bases; J trimming: 9 bases; junction bases outside the gene matches: 8. This CDR3 spans 14 amino acids. CDR3 protein: CAWSPRDRALEQFF. The CDR3 nucleotides are TGTGCCTGGAGTCCAAGGGACAGGGCTCTTGAGCAGTTCTTC.